This passage covers 13 T cell receptor beta chains from one sample sequenced in a study of blood T cell repertoires in COVID-19. Sequenced by immunoSEQ multiplex PCR; TCRdb stores in-frame clones only, minus some. The sample yields roughly 180,000 clones, approximately 82% seen once. The sample comprised peripheral blood. The source of these receptors is a woman over 75 with active or convalescent COVID-19.

The chain uses TRBV28 and TRBJ2-1; 8 positions agree with TRBD2. CDR1 is MDHEN, CDR2 SYDVKM, per germline. J gave up 1 base and V 10 bases, and 9 bases lay outside the gene matches. The CDR3 loop spans 15 amino acids. CDR3: CAIRGAGGSYNEQFF. In nucleotides, the CDR3 is TGTGCCATCAGAGGCGCGGGAGGTTCCTACAATGAGCAGTTCTTC.

This rearrangement joins TRBV2 to TRBJ1-3; possibly TRBD1 for D (5 bases). The CDR3 is 17 amino acids. Germline assignment: CDR1 SNHLY and CDR2 FYNNEI. The V and J ends lost 3 bases and 0 bases respectively, with 15 bases between them. The CDR3 loop is CASSEWGAAYSGNTIYF. The CDR3 region has the DNA TGTGCCAGCAGTGAGTGGGGCGCGGCCTACTCTGGAAACACCATATATTTT. Complete variable domain (other parts from reference TRBV2 and TRBJ1-3): EPEVTQTPSHQVTQMGQEVILRCVPISNHLYFYWYRQILGQKVEFLVSFYNNEISEKSEIFDDQFSVERPDGSNFTLKIRSTKLEDSAMYFCASSEWGAAYSGNTIYFGEGSWLTVV.

In this sample, this clone turned up once. The sample has other DNA sequences that encode this CDR3 too. The chain employs TRBV3-1 (or the pseudogene TRBV3-2) and TRBJ2-5; 11 nucleotides match TRBD2. J was trimmed by 5 bases and V by 1 base; bases with no gene match: 6. The CDR3 runs to 16 residues. The germline V gene has CDR1 LGHDT and CDR2 YNNKEL (reference sequence). The CDR3 nucleotides read TGTGCCAGCAGCCAAGGGTCCCTAGCGGGGGGTGAGACCCAGTACTTC. It specifies CASSQGSLAGGETQYF.

The chain recombines TRBV10-2 with TRBJ1-1; TRBD1 agrees at 9 bases. CDR1 is WSHSY, CDR2 SAAADI, per germline. After removal of 8 bases from V and 8 bases from J, the junction contained 3 bases not matched to a gene. The CDR3 is 11 residues long. CDR3: CASGQGTEAFF. CDR3 coding DNA: TGCGCCAGCGGACAGGGGACCGAAGCTTTCTTT.

This clone was recorded a few times. V is TRBV7-9 and J is TRBJ2-3; 15 bases match TRBD2. Germline CDR1 SEHNR, CDR2 FQNEAQ (reference sequence). V was pared by 5 bases and J by 2 bases, with 8 bases of the junction left unmatched. The length of the CDR3 is 18 residues. The CDR3 DNA follows: TGTGCCAGCAGCACCGGGACTAGCGGGAGGCAAAACACAGATACGCAGTATTTT. Its translation is CASSTGTSGRQNTDTQYF.

The rearrangement joins TRBV28 to TRBJ1-2; 10 nucleotides line up with TRBD1. Germline-derived CDR1 and CDR2 are MDHEN and SYDVKM. The V segment lost 4 bases and the J segment 8 bases; nucleotides outside the gene matches: 7. The CDR3 extends over 14 amino acids. The CDR3 here is CASSSGTGVQGYTF. The CDR3 DNA reads TGTGCCAGCAGTTCCGGGACAGGGGTTCAAGGCTACACCTTC.

CDR3 amino acids: CASSYTGQQGSGNTIYF. CDR3 coding DNA: TGCGCCAGCAGTTACACAGGGCAGCAAGGCTCTGGAAACACCATATATTTT. The V and J genes are TRBV5-1 and TRBJ1-3, with D possibly TRBD1 on 6 matching bases. V shed 5 bases and J shed 0 bases, with 18 bases lying between them. Germline CDR1 reads SGHRS; CDR2 reads YFSETQ. The CDR3 length is 17 residues.

The V gene is TRBV9, the J gene TRBJ2-7; tentatively, D is TRBD2 (5 bases). Germline CDR1 is SGDLS and CDR2 is YYNGEE. V was clipped by 4 bases and J by 7 bases, with 15 bases between them. The CDR3 is made up of 13 amino acids. CDR3 sequence reads: CASSLGLPSEQYF. CDR3 DNA sequence: TGTGCCAGCAGCTTAGGACTCCCCAGTGAGCAGTACTTC.

The chain has TRBV10-2 and TRBJ2-7, with D unclear. Germline values: CDR1 WSHSY, CDR2 SAAADI. CDR3 size: 15 residues. V shed 4 bases and J shed 0 bases, with 13 bases lying between them. This CDR3 reads CASSAELLSSYEQYF. Written as DNA, the CDR3 is TGCGCCAGCAGTGCTGAGCTTCTGAGCTCCTACGAGCAGTACTTC.

The genes are TRBV12-5 and TRBJ1-4; no clear D gene. The CDR3 totals 11 residues. Germline V lookup: CDR1 LGHNT, CDR2 FRNRAP. The ends were cut back, 6 bases at V and 5 bases at J, with 4 bases in the middle. Here the CDR3 reads CASGANEKLFF. The CDR3 DNA sequence: TGTGCTAGTGGAGCAAATGAAAAACTGTTTTTT.

The V gene is TRBV5-4, the J gene TRBJ2-3; 10 bases fit TRBD2. In germline, CDR1 is SGHNT, CDR2 YYREEE (reference sequence). Unmatched junction bases numbered 2, after V lost 0 bases and J lost 1 base. CDR3 size: 16 residues. CDR3 amino acids: CASSLGGLAGTDTQYF. Here the CDR3 DNA reads TGTGCCAGCAGCTTGGGAGGACTAGCGGGCACAGATACGCAGTATTTT.

V gene TRBV3-1 (or the pseudogene TRBV3-2) combines with J gene TRBJ2-3; 9 nucleotides match TRBD2. Trimming cost V 6 bases and J 6 bases; bases outside gene matches: 7. CDR1 LGHDT and CDR2 YNNKEL come from the germline V gene (reference sequence). This CDR3 spans 14 amino acids. The chain's CDR3 is CASRPGLASDTQYF. The CDR3, as DNA: TGTGCCAGCAGACCGGGACTAGCTTCTGATACGCAGTATTTT.

The chain carries TRBV6-5 and TRBJ1-2; no clear D gene. The germline V gene has CDR1 MNHEY and CDR2 SVGAGI. V lost 11 bases and J 4 bases, leaving 17 bases between the germline ends. The length of the CDR3 is 13 residues. CDR3 loop: CAASPGVTYGYTF. DNA of the CDR3: TGTGCCGCCTCCCCGGGAGTTACCTATGGCTACACCTTC.